The rows below give T cell receptor beta chains drawn from one sample of a study of precursors of human CD4 cytotoxic T cells. TCRdb re-called the reads with MiXCR, one entry per CDR3 protein. This sample's table has around 76 distinct CDR3 sequences. The specimen was memory CD4+ T cells from blood (PBMCs). Receptors were obtained from a human donor in good health. The CDR3 runs from the conserved cysteine through the conserved F or W. The order of the fields is V gene, clone size, J gene, D gene, CDR3 protein, CDR3 DNA. A D gene is named only where the DNA matches it firmly. The size field is filled for only some rows; it gives once, few, many or a size class.

>TRBV21-1|-|TRBJ1-1|-
CASSKESRACTEAFF
TGTGCCAGCAGCAAAGAGTCGAGGGCTTGCACTGAAGCTTTCTTT
>TRBV11-2|few|TRBJ1-2|TRBD1
CASSTRDSIYAGYTF
TGTGCCAGCAGCACCCGGGACAGTATCTATGCGGGCTACACCTTC
>TRBV29-1|few|TRBJ1-1|-
CSVALQVINTEAFF
TGCAGCGTTGCCCTACAGGTGATCAACACTGAAGCTTTCTTT
>TRBV29-1|-|TRBJ1-4|TRBD1
CSVEGQGANEKLFF
TGCAGCGTTGAGGGACAGGGAGCTAATGAAAAACTGTTTTTT
>TRBV7-9|hyperexpanded|TRBJ2-7|-
CASSKGYEQYF
TGTGCCAGCAGCAAAGGCTACGAGCAGTACTTC
>TRBV19|large|TRBJ1-1|-
CATRTTGYAEAFF
TGTGCCACCAGAACCACAGGGTACGCTGAAGCTTTCTTT
>TRBV27|-|TRBJ2-4|-
CASSYSGHSLAKNIQYF
TGTGCCAGCAGTTACTCGGGACATTCTCTAGCCAAAAACATTCAGTACTTC
>TRBV20-1|-|TRBJ2-1|TRBD2
CSARDLAGGPNEQFF
TGCAGTGCTAGAGATCTAGCGGGAGGGCCCAATGAGCAGTTCTTC
>TRBV5-1|-|TRBJ2-7|TRBD1
CASSPAGTGLGEQYF
TGCGCCAGCAGCCCAGCCGGGACAGGGTTGGGCGAGCAGTACTTC